This T cell receptor (beta chain) was retrieved from a study of blood T cell repertoires in COVID-19. Looking at the study overall: Acute-phase and convalescent COVID-19 samples originated in the United States, Italy and Spain.

The CDR3 extends over 17 amino acids. V lost 2 bases to trimming and J lost 2 bases, with 16 bases between them. In germline, CDR1 is MNHEY, CDR2 SVGEGT. Profiling relied on immunoSEQ multiplex PCR, and the TCRdb table lists in-frame clones only, not all of them. Counted here are around 360,000 clones, about 87% occurring once; the ten biggest clones make up 10%. Only one count was recorded for this clone. This clonotype originated in a woman aged 25 to 39 with COVID-19, enrolled during active disease. Sequencing was done on a sample of peripheral blood. The chain is built from TRBV6-2 or TRBV6-3 and TRBJ1-5; D remains unclear. CDR3 amino acids: CASSYRSPRAGNQPQHF. The CDR3 bases are TGTGCCAGCAGTTACCGGTCCCCGAGGGCAGGCAATCAGCCCCAGCATTTT.